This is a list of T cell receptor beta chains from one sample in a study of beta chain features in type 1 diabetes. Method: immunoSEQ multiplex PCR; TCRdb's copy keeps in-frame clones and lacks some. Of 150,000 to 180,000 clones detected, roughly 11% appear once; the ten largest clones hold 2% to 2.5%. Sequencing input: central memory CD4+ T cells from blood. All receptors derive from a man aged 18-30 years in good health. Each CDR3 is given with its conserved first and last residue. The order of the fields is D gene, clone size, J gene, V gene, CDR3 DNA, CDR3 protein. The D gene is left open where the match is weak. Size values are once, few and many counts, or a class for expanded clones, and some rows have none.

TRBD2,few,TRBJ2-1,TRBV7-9,TGTGCCAGCAGCTCCCGACTAGCGGGACCAAATGAGCAGTTCTTC,CASSSRLAGPNEQFF
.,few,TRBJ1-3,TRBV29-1,TGCAGCGTTGGGGGGGTGTTTCCCGGAAACACCATATATTTT,CSVGGVFPGNTIYF
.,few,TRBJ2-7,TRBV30,TGTGCCTGGAGTCAGGTCTACGAGCAGTACTTC,CAWSQVYEQYF
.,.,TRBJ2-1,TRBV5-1,TGCGCCAGCAGCTTGTCGGGGAATGAGCAGTTCTTC,CASSLSGNEQFF
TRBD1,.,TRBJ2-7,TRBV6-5,TGTGCCAGCAGTCGACAGGGGTTCTCCTACGAGCAGTACTTC,CASSRQGFSYEQYF
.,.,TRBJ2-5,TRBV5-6,TGTGCCACCACCGGGGGTAGCAGGTCGGAGACCCAGTACTTC,CATTGGSRSETQYF
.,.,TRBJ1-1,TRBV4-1,TGCGCCAGCAGCCCCTCTGAGGGAAAACGGGACACTGAAGCTTTCTTT,CASSPSEGKRDTEAFF
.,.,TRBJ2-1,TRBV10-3,TGTGCCATCAGTGAGGCTAGCCTGGGATACAATGAGCAGTTCTTC,CAISEASLGYNEQFF
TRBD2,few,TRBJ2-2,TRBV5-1,TGCGCCAGCACCCCGCTAGCGGGGGGGACCGGGGAGCTGTTTTTT,CASTPLAGGTGELFF
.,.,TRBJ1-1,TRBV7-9,TGTGCCAGCAGCCCCCAGCGTGAAGCTTTCTTT,CASSPQREAFF
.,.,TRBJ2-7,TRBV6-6,TGTGCCAGCAGTTACGGGGCGGGGCCGGTTTACTTC,CASSYGAGPVYF
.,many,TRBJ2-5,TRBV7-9,TGTGCCAGCAGACCAATACAGGGCGGGGAGACCCAGTACTTC,CASRPIQGGETQYF
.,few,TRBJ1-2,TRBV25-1,TGTGCCAGCAGTGAATTTCGGGAGGGTGACTATGGCTACACCTTC,CASSEFREGDYGYTF
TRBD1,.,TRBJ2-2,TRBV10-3,TGTGCCATCAGTGGGGGACAGTACACCGGGGAGCTGTTTTTT,CAISGGQYTGELFF
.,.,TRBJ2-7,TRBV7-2,TGTGCCAGCAGCAGAGACCTCTACGAGCAGTACTTC,CASSRDLYEQYF
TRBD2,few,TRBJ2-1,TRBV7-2,TGTGCCAGCAGCTTAGTGGTTAGCGGGATGGGGATGGAGTTCTTC,CASSLVVSGMGMEFF
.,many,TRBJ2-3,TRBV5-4,TGTGCCAGCAGCTCGGTGCGCGGAGATACGCAGTATTTT,CASSSVRGDTQYF
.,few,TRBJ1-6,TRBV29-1,TGCAGCGTGAGGGTATCGGGCTCGAGAAATTCACCCCTCCACTTT,CSVRVSGSRNSPLHF
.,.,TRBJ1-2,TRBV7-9,TGTGCCAGCAGCTTGGGGCTCGATGGTGGCTACACCTTC,CASSLGLDGGYTF
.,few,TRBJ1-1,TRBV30,TGTGCCTGGAGTGCCTCGGTGGGAAACACTGAAGCTTTCTTT,CAWSASVGNTEAFF
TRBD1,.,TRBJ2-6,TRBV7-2,TGTGCCAGCAGCTCGCCGGGACAGGGGGTCTCCAACGTCCTGACTTTC,CASSSPGQGVSNVLTF
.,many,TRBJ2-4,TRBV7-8,TGTGCCAGCAGCCAAGGTGCGGGGAGCCTAGCCAAAAACATTCAGTACTTC,CASSQGAGSLAKNIQYF
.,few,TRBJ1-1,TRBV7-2,TGTGCCAGCAGCCCAACGGAACGGGGGAACACTGAAGCTTTCTTT,CASSPTERGNTEAFF
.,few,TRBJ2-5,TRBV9,TGTGCCAGCAGCGTAGCCGGAGAGACCCAGTACTTC,CASSVAGETQYF
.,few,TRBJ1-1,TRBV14,TGTGCCAGCAGCCAAGGGTTGACCTTCGGGAACACTGAAGCTTTCTTT,CASSQGLTFGNTEAFF
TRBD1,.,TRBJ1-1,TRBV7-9,TGTGCCAGCCGAGGGGACAGGCCGCCTGAAGCTTTCTTT,CASRGDRPPEAFF
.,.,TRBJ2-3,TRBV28,TGTGCCAGCAGTTTAACTGGGAAGTTTAGCACAGATACGCAGTATTTT,CASSLTGKFSTDTQYF
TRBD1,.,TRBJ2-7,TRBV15,TGTGCCACCAGCAGAGTTGGGACAGGGCCCTCCTACGAGCAGTACTTC,CATSRVGTGPSYEQYF
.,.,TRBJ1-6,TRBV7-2,TGTGCCAGCAGCTGGCCGTCAACTTCACCCCTCCACTTT,CASSWPSTSPLHF